This T cell receptor (beta chain) was recorded in a study of blood T cell repertoires in COVID-19. Clones were read by immunoSEQ multiplex PCR, and TCRdb kept only the in-frame ones, dropping some. The table lists about 270,000 clones, around 90% of them singletons. CDR1 is SNHLY and CDR2 is FYNNEI in the germline V gene. This CDR3 region has 14 residues. V shed 0 bases and J shed 8 bases, with 13 bases lying between them. Material for sequencing was PBMCs or T cells enriched from blood (not recorded which). The chain carries TRBV2 and TRBJ1-2; D perhaps matches TRBD1 (6 bases). The receptor was derived from a woman aged 25 to 39 with acute COVID-19. The CDR3 DNA follows: TGTGCCAGCAGTGAAGCGTTAGGACAGATGGGCTACACCTTC. Translation gives CASSEALGQMGYTF.